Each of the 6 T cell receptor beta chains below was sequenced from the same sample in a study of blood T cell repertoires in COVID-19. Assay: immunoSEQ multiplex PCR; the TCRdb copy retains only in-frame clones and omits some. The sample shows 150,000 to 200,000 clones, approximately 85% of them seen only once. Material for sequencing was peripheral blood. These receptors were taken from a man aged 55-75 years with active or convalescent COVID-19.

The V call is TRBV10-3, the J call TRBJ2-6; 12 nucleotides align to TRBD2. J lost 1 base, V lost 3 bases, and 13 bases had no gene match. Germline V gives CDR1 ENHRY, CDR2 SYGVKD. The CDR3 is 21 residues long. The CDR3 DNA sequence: TGTGCCATCAGTGATTTTCTCACGACTAGCGGGAGACGATCTGGGGCCAACGTCCTGACTTTC. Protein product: CAISDFLTTSGRRSGANVLTF.

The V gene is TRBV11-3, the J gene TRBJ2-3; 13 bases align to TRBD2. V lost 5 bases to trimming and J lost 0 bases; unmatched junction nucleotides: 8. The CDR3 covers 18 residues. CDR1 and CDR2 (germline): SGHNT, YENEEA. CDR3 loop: CASSKGLAGRSSTDTQYF. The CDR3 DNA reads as TGTGCCAGCAGCAAGGGACTAGCGGGGCGATCTAGCACAGATACGCAGTATTTT.

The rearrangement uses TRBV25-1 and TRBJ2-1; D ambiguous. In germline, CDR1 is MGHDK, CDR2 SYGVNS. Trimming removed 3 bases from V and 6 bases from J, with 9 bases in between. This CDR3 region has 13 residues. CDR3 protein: CASSEGHGNEQFF. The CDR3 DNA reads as TGTGCCAGCAGTGAGGGCCACGGCAATGAGCAGTTCTTC.

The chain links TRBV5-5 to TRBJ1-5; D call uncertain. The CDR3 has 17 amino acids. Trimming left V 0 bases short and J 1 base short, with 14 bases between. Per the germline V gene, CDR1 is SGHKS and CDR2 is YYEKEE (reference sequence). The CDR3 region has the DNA TGTGCCAGCAGCTTGGAGCCGCCGGGGAGAAGCAATCAGCCCCAGCATTTT. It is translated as CASSLEPPGRSNQPQHF.

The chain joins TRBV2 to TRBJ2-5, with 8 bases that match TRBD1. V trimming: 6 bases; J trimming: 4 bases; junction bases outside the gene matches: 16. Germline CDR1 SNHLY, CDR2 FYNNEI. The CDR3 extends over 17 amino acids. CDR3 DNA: TGTGCCAGCAGGCTGCTGCAGACAGGGGCCCCAACAGAGACCCAGTACTTC. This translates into CASRLLQTGAPTETQYF.

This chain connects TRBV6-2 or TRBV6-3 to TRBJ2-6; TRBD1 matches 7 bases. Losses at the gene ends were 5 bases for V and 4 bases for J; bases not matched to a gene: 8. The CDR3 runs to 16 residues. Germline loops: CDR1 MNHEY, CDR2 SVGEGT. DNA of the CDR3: TGTGCCAGCAGTCCGATCGACAGGGCCGGGGCCAACGTCCTGACTTTC. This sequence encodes CASSPIDRAGANVLTF.